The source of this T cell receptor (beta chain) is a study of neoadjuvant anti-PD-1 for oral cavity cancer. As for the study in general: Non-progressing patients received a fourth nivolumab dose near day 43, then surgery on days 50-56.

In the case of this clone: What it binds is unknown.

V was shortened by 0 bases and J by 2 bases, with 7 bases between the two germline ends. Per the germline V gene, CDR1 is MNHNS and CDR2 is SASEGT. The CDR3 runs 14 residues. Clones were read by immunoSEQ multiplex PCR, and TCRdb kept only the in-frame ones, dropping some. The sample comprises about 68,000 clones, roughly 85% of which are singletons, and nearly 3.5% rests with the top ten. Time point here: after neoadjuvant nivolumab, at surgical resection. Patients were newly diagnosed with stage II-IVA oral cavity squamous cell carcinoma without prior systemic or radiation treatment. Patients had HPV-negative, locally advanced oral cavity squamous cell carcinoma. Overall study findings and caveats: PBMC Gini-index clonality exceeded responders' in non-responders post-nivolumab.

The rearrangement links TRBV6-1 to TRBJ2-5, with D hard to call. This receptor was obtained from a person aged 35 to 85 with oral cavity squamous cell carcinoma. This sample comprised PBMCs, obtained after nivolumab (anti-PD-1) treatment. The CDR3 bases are TGTGCCAGCAGTGAAGCGGCGCTACAAGAGACCCAGTACTTC. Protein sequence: CASSEAALQETQYF.